Following are 2 T cell receptor beta chains from one sample sequenced in a study of OX40 agonist ivuxolimab in advanced cancers. Generated by immunoSEQ multiplex PCR, the TCRdb table keeps only in-frame clones and is missing some. The sample has around 70,000 clones; 85% are singletons. The material sequenced was CD4+ or CD8+ T cells sorted from blood, taken in a trial of the OX40 agonist ivuxolimab. The source is an adult with an advanced solid tumor such as melanoma, head and neck, liver or kidney cancer.

The rearrangement joins TRBV28 to TRBJ2-1; TRBD2 matches at 9 bases. The CDR3 has 14 residues. Trimming cost V 6 bases and J 9 bases; bases outside gene matches: 9. From germline, CDR1 is MDHEN and CDR2 SYDVKM. The CDR3 nucleotides read TGTGCCAGCAGCCGTGTAGCGGGAGTAAGTGAGCAGTTCTTC. This codes for CASSRVAGVSEQFF.

This chain joins TRBV29-1 and TRBJ1-2; D call uncertain. V was clipped by 2 bases and J by 3 bases, with 10 bases between them. The CDR3 has 13 amino acids. In germline, CDR1 is SQVTM, CDR2 ANQGSEA. The CDR3 region is CSVEQTRDYGYTF. The CDR3 nucleotides read TGCAGCGTTGAACAAACGAGGGACTATGGCTACACCTTC.